This T cell receptor (beta chain) was identified during a study of breast tumors, draining lymph nodes, adjacent tissues. Germline V CDR1 and CDR2: LNHDA, SQIVND (reference sequence). The V end lost 6 bases, the J end lost 4 bases, and 12 bases lay between the germline ends. The CDR3 contains 14 residues. Axillary draining lymph nodes of breast cancer patients supplied the node samples. In TCRdb, the multiplex PCR reads were re-called with MiXCR into one record per CDR3 protein. Of about 120,000 distinct CDR3 sequences in the sample, 20% are singletons; the top ten hold about 3.5%. The chain joins TRBV19 to TRBJ2-2; D possibly matches TRBD1 or TRBD2 (5 bases each). This clonotype was obtained from a female donor with breast cancer. Some clones in this sample may be carry-over from other donors' samples. The sequenced sample was axillary lymph node tissue. The CDR3 here is CASRGRGGTGELFF. For the CDR3, the DNA is TGTGCCAGTAGAGGACGGGGCGGCACCGGGGAGCTGTTTTTT.